A selection of T cell receptor beta chains follows, all from one sample in a study of T cell responses to AZD1222 COVID-19 vaccine. The data were produced by immunoSEQ multiplex PCR, yet TCRdb's version contains in-frame clones alone and is incomplete. The data hold 150,000 to 200,000 clones, with 70% to 90% observed a single time. Sequenced material: peripheral blood, taken on day 0 of AZD1222 vaccination. The receptors originated from an adult in good health. Each CDR3 is given with its conserved first and last residue. The order of the fields is V gene, J gene, CDR3 protein.

TRBV30	TRBJ1-6	CAWSDSRTHSPLHF
TRBV7-9	TRBJ1-2	CASSLSSSDGYTF
TRBV7-3	TRBJ2-3	CASSFGTSLTDTQYF
TRBV7-9	TRBJ2-5	CASSTTGKRETQYF
TRBV7-9	TRBJ2-1	CASSFGTSGRNEQFF
TRBV7-3	TRBJ2-7	CASSPGAISYEQYF
TRBV10-3	TRBJ1-5	CAISESAGLDQPQHF
TRBV5-4	TRBJ1-2	CASSSPRGPAYGYTF
TRBV5-6	TRBJ2-7	CASSLGDRGLLEQYF
TRBV14	TRBJ1-6	CASSPQTGGNSPLHF
TRBV19	TRBJ1-5	CASSIGPRVTSNQPQHF
TRBV13	TRBJ1-2	CASRHKGSGLMDYGYTF
TRBV10-3	TRBJ2-7	CAISGQGQTYEQYF
TRBV28	TRBJ2-1	CASSLRGNEQFF
TRBV11-2	TRBJ1-5	CASSLGIAPHSEPQHF
TRBV11-2	TRBJ2-3	CASSLTVTQYF
TRBV28	TRBJ1-2	CASASHYGYTF
TRBV24-1	TRBJ2-3	CATSDTGQGLRDTQYF
TRBV9	TRBJ2-3	CASSFSGGSDTQYF
TRBV27	TRBJ1-4	CASSPKGRGWEKLFF
TRBV30	TRBJ1-4	CAWCAGTNEKLFF
TRBV7-3	TRBJ2-2	CASSKGGTSSFTGELFF
TRBV27	TRBJ1-2	CASSLSTRAGTYGYTF
TRBV2	TRBJ2-2	CASSESDPPTGELFF
TRBV4-3	TRBJ2-1	CASSSGEGRSNEQFF
TRBV15	TRBJ2-1	CATSRGDSGALVGDEQFF
TRBV6-5	TRBJ1-4	CASSYSFRLTNEKLFF
TRBV4-1	TRBJ2-7	CASSQGYGYEQYF
TRBV15	TRBJ2-5	CATSRDKGPETQYF
TRBV6-6	TRBJ1-2	CASSYTRTGGNYGYTF
TRBV18	TRBJ1-5	CASSAEAGASNQPQHF
TRBV6-2/TRBV6-3	TRBJ1-2	CASSYSYLGTAKSYGYTF
TRBV5-1	TRBJ2-7	CASSLGLAGGEEQYF
TRBV7-2	TRBJ2-7	CASSPWVGGYEQYF
TRBV28	TRBJ1-2	CASSKRTGPGGGYTF
TRBV24-1	TRBJ2-1	CATSDLGTGYGEQFF
TRBV5-1	TRBJ1-2	CASSSQGQNYGYTF